This record covers a single T cell receptor (beta chain). The junction departs from germline at one end; a sequencing error may be responsible. This entry belongs to a study of cytomegalovirus exposure and HLA in healthy donors. Germline-derived CDR1 and CDR2 are SEHNR and FQNEAQ (reference sequence). The CDR3 is made up of 16 amino acids. Primers for the PCR totalled 60 Vbeta and 13 Jbeta. Sequenced by immunoSEQ multiplex PCR; TCRdb stores in-frame clones only, minus some. The sample holds under 200,000 clones; approximately 86% are singletons and the top ten take around 1.8%. This receptor was obtained from a woman between 18 and 30 years old in good health and CMV-seronegative. The chain couples TRBV7-9 to TRBJ1-5; possibly TRBD1 for D (6 bases). Material for sequencing was PBMCs. In DNA, the CDR3 is TGTTCCAGCAGCTTAGAAAGGGGGAGCGGCCATCAGCCCCAGCATTTT. This gives the protein CSSSLERGSGHQPQHF.